The entry below gives a single TCR beta chain sequence along with its context. Looked up from germline, CDR1 is LNHDA and CDR2 is SQIVND (reference sequence). This CDR3 spans 16 amino acids. Germline trimming cut 6 bases from V and 3 bases from J; bases unmatched to any gene: 5. Original analysis: Amplification of reference gene primers provided the estimated nucleated cell counts. Measured with immunoSEQ multiplex PCR; TCRdb has only the in-frame clones, and not every one. V, J and clone size are taken as reported in that table, and D and trimming were inferred from the DNA itself. The data hold under 300,000 clones, with 89% observed a single time. This record comes from a study of blood T cell repertoires in COVID-19. Looking at the study overall: Nucleic acid was either cDNA or gDNA, and it came from T cells, B-cell-depleted T cells, or PBMCs.

Sample: peripheral blood. The clonotype originates from a woman aged 40-49 years who had recovered from COVID-19. The rearrangement links TRBV19 to TRBJ2-2, with 12 bases fitting TRBD2. CDR3 in amino acids: CASSVRLAGDTGELFF. The CDR3 DNA sequence: TGTGCCAGTAGCGTCCGACTAGCGGGAGACACCGGGGAGCTGTTTTTT.